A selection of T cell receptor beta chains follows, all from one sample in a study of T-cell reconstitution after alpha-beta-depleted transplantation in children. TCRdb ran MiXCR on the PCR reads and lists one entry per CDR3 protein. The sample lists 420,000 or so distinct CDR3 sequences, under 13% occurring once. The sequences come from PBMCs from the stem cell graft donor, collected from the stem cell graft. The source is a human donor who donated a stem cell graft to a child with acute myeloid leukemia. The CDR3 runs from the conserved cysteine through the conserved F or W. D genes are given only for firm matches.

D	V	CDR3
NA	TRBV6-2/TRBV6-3	CASSYSIPSVSYEQYF
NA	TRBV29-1	CSVGPENTEAFF
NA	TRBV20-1	CSARNGGGFGELFF
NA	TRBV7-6	CASSLEDYLGELFF
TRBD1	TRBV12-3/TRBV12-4	CASSPRDRDVETQYF
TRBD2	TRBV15	CATSGLGGMNNEQFF
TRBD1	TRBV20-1	CSALGFGTVRPLHF
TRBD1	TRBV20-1	CSARGVGPPGTGRRGTDTQYF
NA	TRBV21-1	CASSNPTGRRLQETQYF
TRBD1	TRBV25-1	CASSVGTGGIGKLFF
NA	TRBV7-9	CASSSHIGTDEAFF
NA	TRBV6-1	CASSLGGIDTQYF
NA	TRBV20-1	CSASIPLGGLQNTEAFF
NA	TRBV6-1	CASSEVEGTNYGYTF
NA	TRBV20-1	CSARDSGNEQFF
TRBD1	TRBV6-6	CASSLGTVGELFF
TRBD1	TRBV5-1	CASSVGTALNYGYTF
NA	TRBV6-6	CASSYLRTEQFF
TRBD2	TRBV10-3	CAISGGGPTGELFF
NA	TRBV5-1	CASSYSTGSPRGYTF
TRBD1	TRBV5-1	CASSLELTGPGYF
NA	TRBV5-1	CASRGSENTEAFF
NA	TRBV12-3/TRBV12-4	CASAPGGVEAFF
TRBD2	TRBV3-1	CASSFKRGDTDTQYF
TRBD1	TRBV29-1	CSVEFRGLGETQYF
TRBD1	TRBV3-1	CASSQGTGGVEAFF
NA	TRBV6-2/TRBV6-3	CASSYLGGNNQPQHF
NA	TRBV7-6	CASSLVTAGSEQYF
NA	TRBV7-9	CASSLVYPGLLYNEQFF
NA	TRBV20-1	CSARDRYSYEQYF
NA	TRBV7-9	CASSPYGVTKNIQYF
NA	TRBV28	CASRTDGGSGNTIYF
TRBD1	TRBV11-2	CASSSKRQGRYANYGYTF
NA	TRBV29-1	CSARTTSDSPLHF
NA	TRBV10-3	CASLGAGAGNEQFF
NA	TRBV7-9	CASSLVSDEQFF
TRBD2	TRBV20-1	CSATPSGVQETQYF
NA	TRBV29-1	CSVGRTQLTDTQYF
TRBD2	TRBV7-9	CASSLAFGGSSYNEQFF
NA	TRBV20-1	CSARPPTSLSQETQYF
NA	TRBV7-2	CASGFPSYEQYF
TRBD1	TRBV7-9	CASSLSRPGQGAGKLFF
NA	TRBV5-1	CASSLPERRDKNTEAFF
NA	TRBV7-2	CASSPRQGRSTDTQYF
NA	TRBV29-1	CSVFGNTGELFF
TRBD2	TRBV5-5	CASSLGAGVKNIQYF
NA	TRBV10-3	CAISESVADTQYF
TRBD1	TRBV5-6	CASSPSHEGQGMADTQYF
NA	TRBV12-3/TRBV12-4	CASSLVGGQSPLHF
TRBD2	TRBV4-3	CASSQDPVGGRIEQFF
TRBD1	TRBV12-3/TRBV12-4	CASSFPGQGIGTKNIQYF
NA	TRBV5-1	CASSSRGDDYNEQFF
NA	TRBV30	CAWSVQDTQYF